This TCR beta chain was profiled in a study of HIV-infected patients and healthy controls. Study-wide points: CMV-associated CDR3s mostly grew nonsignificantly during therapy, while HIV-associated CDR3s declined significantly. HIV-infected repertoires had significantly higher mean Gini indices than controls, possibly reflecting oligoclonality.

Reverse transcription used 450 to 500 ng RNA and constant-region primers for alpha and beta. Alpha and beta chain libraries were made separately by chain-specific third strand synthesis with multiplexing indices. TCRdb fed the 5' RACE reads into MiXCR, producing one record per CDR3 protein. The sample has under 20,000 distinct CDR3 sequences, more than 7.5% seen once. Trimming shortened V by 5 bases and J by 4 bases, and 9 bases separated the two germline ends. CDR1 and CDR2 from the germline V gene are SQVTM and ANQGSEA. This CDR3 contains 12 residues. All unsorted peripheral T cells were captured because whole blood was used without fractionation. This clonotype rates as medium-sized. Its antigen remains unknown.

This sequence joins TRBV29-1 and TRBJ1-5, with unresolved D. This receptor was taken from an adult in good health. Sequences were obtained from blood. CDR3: CSVIFGNQPQHF. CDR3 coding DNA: TGCAGCGTTATTTTCGGGAATCAGCCCCAGCATTTT.